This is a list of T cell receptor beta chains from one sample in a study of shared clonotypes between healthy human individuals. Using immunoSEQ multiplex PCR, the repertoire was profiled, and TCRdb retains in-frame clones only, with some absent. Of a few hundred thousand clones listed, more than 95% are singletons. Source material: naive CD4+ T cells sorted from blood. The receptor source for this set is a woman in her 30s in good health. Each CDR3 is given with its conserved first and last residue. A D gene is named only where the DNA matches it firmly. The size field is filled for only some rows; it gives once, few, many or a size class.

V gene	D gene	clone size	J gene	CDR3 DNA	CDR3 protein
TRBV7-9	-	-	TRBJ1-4	TGTGCCAGCAGCTTAGTAAATGAAAAACTGTTTTTT	CASSLVNEKLFF
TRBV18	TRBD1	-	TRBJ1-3	TGTGCCAGCTCTGGGACAGGTGGCTCTGGAAACACCATATATTTT	CASSGTGGSGNTIYF
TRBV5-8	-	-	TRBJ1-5	TGTGCCAGCAGCTTGTCTGTCGGTGGGAAACAGCCCCAGCATTTT	CASSLSVGGKQPQHF
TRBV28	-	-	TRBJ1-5	TGTGCCAGCAGTTTCCTTGCGGGAGATAGCAATCAGCCCCAGCATTTT	CASSFLAGDSNQPQHF
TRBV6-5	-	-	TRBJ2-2	TGTGCCAGCGCCCGGGACACCGGGGAGCTGTTTTTT	CASARDTGELFF
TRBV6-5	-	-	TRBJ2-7	TGTGCCAGCAGTACTACCGGGACAACCGAGCAGTACTTC	CASSTTGTTEQYF
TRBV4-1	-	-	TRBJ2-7	TGCGCCAGCAGCCAAGAGTTCCTAACCGGGACAAAATATTACGAGCAGTACTTC	CASSQEFLTGTKYYEQYF
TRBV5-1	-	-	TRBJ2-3	TGCGCCAGCAGCTTGGAGGGAGTAGATACGCAGTATTTT	CASSLEGVDTQYF
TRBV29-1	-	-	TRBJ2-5	TGCAGCGTTGAAGCTAGGCTACATCAAGAGACCCAGTACTTC	CSVEARLHQETQYF
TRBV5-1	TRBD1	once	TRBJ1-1	TGCGCCAGCAGCTTGGGGACAGGGGGCAAAGCTTTCTTT	CASSLGTGGKAFF
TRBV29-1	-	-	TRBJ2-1	TGCAGCGCCAAGACTAACCTGAACTCCTACAATGAGCAGTTCTTC	CSAKTNLNSYNEQFF
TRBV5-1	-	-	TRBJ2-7	TGCGCCAGCAGCCCTACAGGGACCTACGAGCAGTACTTC	CASSPTGTYEQYF
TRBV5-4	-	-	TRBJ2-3	TGTGCCAGCAGCTTGGCCGGGTTGGCTTCGGCGCAGTATTTT	CASSLAGLASAQYF
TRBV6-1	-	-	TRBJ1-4	TGTGCCAGCAGTGGCCGGGACCTAAGGCGAGAAAAACTGTTTTTT	CASSGRDLRREKLFF
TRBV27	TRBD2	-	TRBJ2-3	TGTGCCAGCAGTTTAACGGCTCTAGCGGGGGTTAGCACAGATACGCAGTATTTT	CASSLTALAGVSTDTQYF
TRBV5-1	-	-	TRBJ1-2	TGCGCCAGCAGCTTGGGGATCTATGGCTACACCTTC	CASSLGIYGYTF
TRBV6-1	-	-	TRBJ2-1	TGTGCCAGCAGTGATACTAGGATTTGGTCCTACAATGAGCAGTTCTTC	CASSDTRIWSYNEQFF
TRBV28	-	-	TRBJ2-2	TGTGCCAGCAGTTTTTGGTACACCGGGGAGCTGTTTTTT	CASSFWYTGELFF
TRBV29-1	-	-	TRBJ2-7	TGCAGCGTTATCCAGGCCTCCTACGAGCAGTACTTC	CSVIQASYEQYF
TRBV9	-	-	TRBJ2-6	TGTGCCAGCAGCCCCTCGGGGGCTGGGGCCAACGTCCTGACTTTC	CASSPSGAGANVLTF
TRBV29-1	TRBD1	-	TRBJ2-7	TGCAGCGTTGGGGACCCCTTCGACAGGGGGCCCTCCTACGAGCAGTACTTC	CSVGDPFDRGPSYEQYF
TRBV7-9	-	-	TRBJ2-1	TGTGCCAGCCGCGTATCCGAATACAATGAGCAGTTCTTC	CASRVSEYNEQFF